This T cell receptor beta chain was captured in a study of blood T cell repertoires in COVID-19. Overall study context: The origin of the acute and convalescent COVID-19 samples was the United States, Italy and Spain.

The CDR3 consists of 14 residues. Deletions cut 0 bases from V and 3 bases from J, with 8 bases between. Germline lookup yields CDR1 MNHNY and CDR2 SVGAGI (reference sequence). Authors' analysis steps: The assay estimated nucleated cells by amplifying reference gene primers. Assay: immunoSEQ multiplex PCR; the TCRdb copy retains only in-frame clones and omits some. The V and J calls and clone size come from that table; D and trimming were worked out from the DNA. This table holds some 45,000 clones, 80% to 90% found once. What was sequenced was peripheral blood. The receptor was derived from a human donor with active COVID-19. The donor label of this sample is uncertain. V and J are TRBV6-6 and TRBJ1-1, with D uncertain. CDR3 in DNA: TGTGCCAGCAGTTACTCTCAGGTTTACACTGAAGCTTTCTTT. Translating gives CASSYSQVYTEAFF.